A selection of T cell receptor beta chains follows, all from one sample in a study of CD8+ T cells in alopecia areata. Assay used: immunoSEQ multiplex PCR; TCRdb lists only in-frame clones, some missing. This sample has 140,000 to 150,000 clones; 51% occur once, and the top ten carry roughly 0.9%. The material sequenced was CD4+ T cells sorted from blood, taken at week 0. Receptors were obtained from a human donor with alopecia areata. The CDR3 runs from the conserved cysteine through the conserved F or W. A D gene is named only where the DNA matches it firmly. Size tells how often a clone was seen (once, few, many) or the class of an expanded clone, and some rows leave it out.

V	J	D	size	CDR3	DNA
TRBV5-1	TRBJ1-5	NA	few	CASSLDPNQPQHF	TGCGCCAGCAGCTTGGACCCAAATCAGCCCCAGCATTTT
TRBV2	TRBJ2-7	NA	NA	CASSGGYEQYF	TGTGCCAGCAGTGGGGGGTACGAGCAGTACTTC
TRBV7-3	TRBJ2-7	TRBD2	NA	CASSLTSGSSYEQYF	TGTGCCAGCAGTTTAACTAGCGGAAGCTCCTACGAGCAGTACTTC
TRBV29-1	TRBJ2-3	TRBD2	few	CSAGTSGRDTQYF	TGCAGCGCGGGGACTAGCGGGAGGGATACGCAGTATTTT
TRBV13	TRBJ1-4	NA	NA	CASSLGVKGDLATNEKLFF	TGTGCCAGCAGCTTAGGGGTGAAGGGTGATCTTGCAACTAATGAAAAACTGTTTTTT
TRBV6-1	TRBJ1-1	NA	once	CASSERVRAEAFF	TGTGCCAGCAGTGAAAGGGTTCGGGCTGAAGCTTTCTTT
TRBV30	TRBJ2-6	NA	few	CAWSVLYWGRPSGANVLTF	TGTGCCTGGAGTGTATTATATTGGGGCAGACCCTCTGGGGCCAACGTCCTGACTTTC
TRBV5-6	TRBJ1-1	TRBD1	NA	CASSGEGQGYTEAFF	TGTGCCAGCAGCGGGGAGGGACAGGGCTACACTGAAGCTTTCTTT
TRBV7-3	TRBJ2-3	NA	NA	CASSLRITDTQYF	TGTGCCAGCAGCTTAAGGATCACAGATACGCAGTATTTT
TRBV5-6	TRBJ2-1	NA	NA	CASSLAPWKRDYNEQFF	TGTGCCAGCAGCTTGGCCCCATGGAAGCGAGACTACAATGAGCAGTTCTTC
TRBV5-1	TRBJ2-2	NA	NA	CASSWGSPMELFF	TGCGCCAGCAGCTGGGGCTCACCGATGGAGCTGTTTTTT
TRBV6-6	TRBJ2-1	NA	NA	CASSPRSSYNEQFF	TGTGCCAGCAGTCCTAGGAGCTCCTACAATGAGCAGTTCTTC
TRBV23-1	TRBJ1-4	NA	NA	CASGYEGEKLFF	TGCGCCAGCGGCTATGAGGGAGAAAAACTGTTTTTT
TRBV30	TRBJ1-1	NA	NA	CAWGGQHEAFF	TGTGCCTGGGGCGGACAGCATGAAGCTTTCTTT
TRBV28	TRBJ2-2	NA	NA	CATCGPTGELFF	TGTGCCACCTGTGGGCCCACCGGGGAGCTGTTTTTT
TRBV5-1	TRBJ2-1	NA	NA	CASSARMENEQFF	TGCGCCAGCAGCGCCAGGATGGAAAATGAGCAGTTCTTC
TRBV5-4	TRBJ2-2	TRBD2	NA	CASSVLTSSSGELFF	TGTGCCAGCAGCGTCCTGACTAGCTCCTCCGGGGAGCTGTTTTTT
TRBV7-9	TRBJ2-3	NA	few	CASSPGTRTTSTDTQYF	TGTGCCAGCAGCCCTGGGACCAGAACAACTAGCACAGATACGCAGTATTTT
TRBV7-9	TRBJ2-3	TRBD2	NA	CASSHGTSGFTDTQYF	TGTGCCAGCAGCCATGGGACTAGCGGATTCACAGATACGCAGTATTTT
TRBV29-1	TRBJ1-1	TRBD1	few	CSVDRTGGTTEAFF	TGCAGCGTTGACCGGACAGGGGGAACAACTGAAGCTTTCTTT
TRBV2	TRBJ2-7	TRBD1	NA	CASSVQGALYEQYF	TGTGCCAGCAGTGTACAGGGGGCCCTTTACGAGCAGTACTTC
TRBV5-6	TRBJ2-7	NA	NA	CASSLMSQGKTYEQYF	TGTGCCAGCAGCTTGATGTCCCAGGGCAAGACCTACGAGCAGTACTTC
TRBV7-2	TRBJ1-5	TRBD1	NA	CASSLRQGNQPQHF	TGTGCCAGCAGCTTGCGACAGGGTAATCAGCCCCAGCATTTT
TRBV7-2	TRBJ2-3	TRBD1	NA	CASSYGTGFTDTQYF	TGTGCCAGCAGCTACGGGACAGGGTTCACAGATACGCAGTATTTT
TRBV6-1	TRBJ1-2	NA	NA	CASRTGGGYTF	TGTGCCAGCAGGACAGGAGGGGGCTACACCTTC
TRBV29-1	TRBJ2-1	TRBD2	few	CSVEDGLAGGRDEQFF	TGCAGCGTTGAAGATGGACTAGCGGGAGGAAGGGATGAGCAGTTCTTC
TRBV2	TRBJ1-2	TRBD1	NA	CASSEDRTNYGYTF	TGTGCCAGCAGTGAGGACAGGACGAACTATGGCTACACCTTC
TRBV30	TRBJ1-1	NA	NA	CAIRSGPSNTEAFF	TGTGCTATCCGGAGTGGGCCTTCGAACACTGAAGCTTTCTTT
TRBV4-2	TRBJ1-3	NA	NA	CASSQSQQGAGNTIYF	TGTGCCAGCAGCCAAAGCCAACAGGGAGCTGGAAACACCATATATTTT
TRBV7-6	TRBJ2-1	NA	NA	CASGFGNEQFF	TGTGCCAGCGGATTCGGGAATGAGCAGTTCTTC
TRBV5-6	TRBJ2-5	NA	NA	CASSLYSQETQYF	TGTGCCAGCAGCTTATACAGCCAAGAGACCCAGTACTTC
TRBV6-5	TRBJ2-1	NA	few	CASSYRGYEFF	TGTGCCAGCAGTTACAGGGGGTACGAGTTCTTC
TRBV2	TRBJ2-6	NA	once	CASSVRGPGANVLTF	TGTGCCAGCAGTGTAAGGGGTCCCGGGGCCAACGTCCTGACTTTC
TRBV30	TRBJ1-2	NA	once	CAWSGSGGYTF	TGTGCCTGGAGTGGGAGTGGTGGCTACACCTTC
TRBV5-1	TRBJ2-3	NA	NA	CASSFSTDTQYF	TGCGCCAGCAGCTTCTCCACAGATACGCAGTATTTT
TRBV23-1	TRBJ2-7	TRBD1	NA	CASSQLTGTGMYEQYF	TGCGCCAGCAGTCAATTAACCGGGACAGGGATGTACGAGCAGTACTTC
TRBV10-3	TRBJ2-6	NA	few	CAISGNPSDGANVLTF	TGTGCCATCAGTGGAAATCCTAGCGATGGGGCCAACGTCCTGACTTTC
TRBV30	TRBJ2-5	TRBD2	NA	CAWTSGASETQYF	TGTGCCTGGACTAGCGGGGCGAGCGAGACCCAGTACTTC
TRBV2	TRBJ1-2	TRBD1	NA	CASNSGGSYGYTF	TGTGCCAGCAACTCAGGGGGTAGCTATGGCTACACCTTC
TRBV16	TRBJ2-4	NA	few	CASSQSIGKNIQYF	TGTGCCAGCAGCCAATCAATTGGCAAAAACATTCAGTACTTC
TRBV4-3	TRBJ2-4	NA	few	CASSQEAGWDIQYF	TGCGCCAGCAGCCAAGAAGCGGGTTGGGACATTCAGTACTTC
TRBV29-1	TRBJ2-5	TRBD1	NA	CSVQGAQETQYF	TGCAGCGTGCAGGGGGCGCAGGAGACCCAGTACTTC
TRBV7-2	TRBJ1-1	NA	few	CASSLTQMNTEAFF	TGTGCCAGCAGCTTAACTCAGATGAACACTGAAGCTTTCTTT
TRBV29-1	TRBJ2-5	TRBD2	NA	CSVEGGSGRIETQYF	TGCAGCGTTGAAGGCGGTAGCGGGCGGATAGAGACCCAGTACTTC
TRBV28	TRBJ2-7	NA	many	CASSLFAGTYEQYF	TGTGCCAGCAGTTTATTCGCCGGCACCTACGAGCAGTACTTC
TRBV7-2	TRBJ1-5	NA	NA	CASSSQFQPQHF	TGTGCCAGCAGCTCCCAGTTTCAGCCCCAGCATTTT
TRBV6-5	TRBJ2-2	NA	NA	CASTNKNTGELFF	TGTGCCAGCACCAATAAGAACACCGGGGAGCTGTTTTTT
TRBV10-2	TRBJ2-4	TRBD1	NA	CASSLGQGNVQYF	TGCGCCAGCAGTCTCGGACAGGGGAACGTTCAGTACTTC